The 15 T cell receptor beta chains given below trace back to one sample, sequenced in a study of OX40 agonist ivuxolimab in advanced cancers. Libraries were prepared by immunoSEQ multiplex PCR; TCRdb keeps only in-frame clonotypes and omits some of them. The sample has around 77,000 clones, about nine tenths seen once. Material: CD4+ or CD8+ T cells sorted from blood, obtained in a trial of the OX40 agonist ivuxolimab. The receptor source for this set is an adult with an advanced solid tumor such as melanoma, head and neck, liver or kidney cancer.

The chain has TRBV7-9 and TRBJ2-7, with 7 bases that match TRBD1. This CDR3 spans 14 amino acids. Losses at the gene ends were 1 base for V and 3 bases for J; bases not matched to a gene: 3. The V gene's germline CDR1 is SEHNR and CDR2 FQNEAQ (reference sequence). CDR3 region: CASSLVGQDYEQYF. In DNA, the CDR3 is TGTGCCAGCAGCTTAGTAGGACAGGACTACGAGCAGTACTTC.

This clone was found a few times. J is TRBJ1-1 and V is TRBV4-1; no firm D call. CDR1 MGHRA and CDR2 YSYEKL come from the germline V gene. There are 13 residues in the CDR3. Trimming cost V 3 bases and J 1 base, with 6 bases left between them. The CDR3 region is CASSHPRNTEAFF. The CDR3 bases are TGCGCCAGCAGCCATCCGAGGAACACTGAAGCTTTCTTT.

V usage is TRBV28 and J usage is TRBJ2-1; 15 bases fit TRBD2. The germline V gene encodes CDR1 MDHEN and CDR2 SYDVKM. The CDR3 spans 16 residues. V gave up 2 bases and J gave up 9 bases; unmatched junction bases: 5. CDR3 coding DNA: TGTGCCAGCAGTTTAGGACTAGCGGGAGGGCCGAGTGAGCAGTTCTTC. It translates to CASSLGLAGGPSEQFF.

The CDR3: CASSLVPLNTEAFF. The CDR3 region has the DNA TGTGCCAGCAGCTTGGTCCCACTGAACACTGAAGCTTTCTTT. The chain employs TRBV5-8 and TRBJ1-1; D unclear. The germline CDR1 and CDR2 sequences are SGHTS and YDEGEE. There are 14 residues in the CDR3. Trimming cost V 0 bases and J 0 bases, with 6 bases left between them.

The rearrangement uses TRBV6-5 and TRBJ1-1; D is uncertain. The V end lost 2 bases, the J end lost 5 bases, and 9 bases lay between the germline ends. This CDR3 comprises 13 residues. The germline gives CDR1 MNHEY, CDR2 SVGAGI. Here the CDR3 reads CASSYLGGTEAFF. CDR3 in DNA: TGTGCCAGCAGTTACCTCGGCGGTACTGAAGCTTTCTTT.

This clone has a handful of counts. The J gene is TRBJ1-2, the V gene TRBV11-2; D call uncertain. CDR3 length: 11 residues. V lost 1 base and J lost 7, with 4 bases in between. Per germline, CDR1 SGHAT and CDR2 FQNNGV. CDR3 region: CASSLVSGYTF. CDR3 bases: TGTGCCAGCAGCTTAGTATCTGGCTACACCTTC.

This chain links TRBV9 with TRBJ2-1, with D perhaps TRBD1 or TRBD2 (5 bases each). CDR1 is SGDLS and CDR2 is YYNGEE in the germline V gene. The CDR3 sequence is 14 residues long. Trimming stripped 0 bases from V and 10 bases from J, with 14 bases between. Here the CDR3 reads CASSVGGSLEEQFF. CDR3 coding DNA: TGTGCCAGCAGCGTAGGGGGGTCCTTGGAGGAGCAGTTCTTC.

The chain is built from TRBV15 and TRBJ2-3, with D uncertain. The CDR3 runs 18 residues. V lost 3 bases and J lost 4, with 23 bases in between. Looked up from germline, CDR1 is LNHNV and CDR2 is YYDKDF (reference sequence). In DNA form, the CDR3 reads TGTGCCACCAGCAGCGATATTTCTCGGCCCTACAAGTCAGATACGCAGTATTTT. Its protein product is CATSSDISRPYKSDTQYF.

J is TRBJ1-1 and V is TRBV19; D possibly corresponds to TRBD1 (6 bases). The V end lost 6 bases, the J end lost 6 bases, and 11 bases lay between the germline ends. The CDR3 extends over 12 amino acids. CDR1 LNHDA and CDR2 SQIVND come from the germline V gene (reference sequence). CDR3 protein: CASSSWGPEAFF. DNA for the CDR3: TGTGCCAGTAGCTCCTGGGGGCCTGAAGCTTTCTTT.

This clone was counted between two and nine times. The V gene is TRBV19, the J gene TRBJ1-5; no definite D call. Germline CDR1 and CDR2: LNHDA and SQIVND (reference sequence). V gave up 3 bases and J gave up 4 bases, with 13 bases separating them. This CDR3 comprises 15 residues. CDR3 amino acids: CASSIGLNGNQPQHF. DNA for the CDR3: TGTGCCAGTAGTATCGGCCTAAATGGGAATCAGCCCCAGCATTTT. The full variable domain, in which reference TRBV19 and TRBJ1-5 provide the parts outside the CDR3, is DGGITQSPKYLFRKEGQNVTLSCEQNLNHDAMYWYRQDPGQGLRLIYYSQIVNDFQKGDIAEGYSVSREKKESFPLTVTSAQKNPTAFYLCASSIGLNGNQPQHFGDGTRLSIL.

The V gene is TRBV4-3, the J gene TRBJ1-2, with 7 bases aligning to TRBD1. Germline V gene lookup returns CDR1 LGHNA and CDR2 YSLEER. Unmatched junction bases numbered 3, after V lost 3 bases and J lost 5 bases. This CDR3 region has 13 residues. The CDR3 DNA sequence: TGCGCCAGCAGCCACGGGACAGCTTATGGCTACACCTTC. Its protein product is CASSHGTAYGYTF.

This chain uses TRBV5-5 with TRBJ2-2; 12 nucleotides line up with TRBD2. The CDR3 extends over 17 amino acids. Germline values: CDR1 SGHKS, CDR2 YYEKEE (reference sequence). Unmatched junction bases numbered 2, after V lost 2 bases and J lost 0 bases. The CDR3 coding sequence is TGTGCCAGCAGCTTACTAGCGGGAGGAACGAACACCGGGGAGCTGTTTTTT. Translation gives CASSLLAGGTNTGELFF.

The chain combines TRBV30 with TRBJ2-5; 10 nucleotides align to TRBD1. The CDR3 has 13 amino acids. Germline V CDR1 and CDR2: GTSNPN, SVGIG (reference sequence). V lost 4 bases to trimming and J lost 5 bases; unmatched junction nucleotides: 4. In DNA form, the CDR3 reads TGTGCCTGGAATCCGGGACAGGGGGAGACCCAGTACTTC. Amino acids: CAWNPGQGETQYF. The full variable domain, with the rest looked up from reference TRBV30 and TRBJ2-5, is SQTIHQWPATLVQPVGSPLSLECTVEGTSNPNLYWYRQAAGRGLQLLFYSVGIGQISSEVPQNLSASRPQDRQFILSSKKLLLSDSGFYLCAWNPGQGETQYFGPGTRLLVL.

V gene TRBV6-5 combines with J gene TRBJ1-1; D is perhaps TRBD1 (5 bases). V lost 6 bases, J lost 1 base, and 15 bases lay in between. CDR1 is MNHEY, CDR2 SVGAGI, per germline. CDR3 length: 15 amino acids. CDR3 residues: CASRLLGLRNTEAFF. CDR3 sequence (DNA): TGTGCCAGCAGATTGTTGGGACTGCGGAACACTGAAGCTTTCTTT.

V is TRBV6-1 and J is TRBJ2-1; D not resolved. Germline values: CDR1 MNHNS, CDR2 SASEGT. The CDR3 has 11 residues. Trimming stripped 8 bases from V and 5 bases from J, with 7 bases between. The CDR3 DNA reads TGTGCCAGCGCCGTCGACAATGAGCAGTTCTTC. This encodes CASAVDNEQFF.